A selection of T cell receptor beta chains follows, all from one sample in a study of T-cell reconstitution after alpha-beta-depleted transplantation in children. MiXCR, run by TCRdb on the PCR reads, gives a single entry per CDR3 protein. The table records around 370,000 distinct CDR3 sequences, 10% of them present only once. Specimen: PBMCs from the stem cell graft donor, collected from the stem cell graft. The receptors were gathered from a human donor who donated a stem cell graft to a child with acute lymphoblastic leukemia. Each CDR3 is given with its conserved first and last residue. Each record gives: D gene, clone size, V gene, J gene, CDR3 length, CDR3 protein, CDR3 DNA. D genes are given only for firm matches. Rows may omit the clone size; those that give it use once, few, many or a size class.

d_call: .
clone_size: .
v_call: TRBV28
j_call: TRBJ2-4
cdr3_length: 14
cdr3_aa: CASSHQDYPNSQYF
cdr3_nt: TGTGCCAGCAGTCATCAGGACTACCCTAACAGTCAGTACTTC

d_call: .
clone_size: .
v_call: TRBV4-3
j_call: TRBJ2-4
cdr3_length: 16
cdr3_aa: CASSQEPGTRRDIQYF
cdr3_nt: TGCGCCAGCAGCCAAGAGCCCGGGACGAGGAGGGACATTCAGTACTTC

d_call: .
clone_size: few
v_call: TRBV12-3/TRBV12-4
j_call: TRBJ1-1
cdr3_length: 13
cdr3_aa: CATRLLGDTEAFF
cdr3_nt: TGTGCCACCAGGCTCCTGGGGGACACTGAAGCTTTCTTT

d_call: TRBD1
clone_size: few
v_call: TRBV12-3/TRBV12-4
j_call: TRBJ2-6
cdr3_length: 18
cdr3_aa: CASSFEGTGGSGANVLTF
cdr3_nt: TGTGCCAGCAGTTTTGAGGGGACAGGGGGCTCTGGGGCCAACGTCCTGACTTTC

d_call: .
clone_size: .
v_call: TRBV5-1
j_call: TRBJ2-2
cdr3_length: 14
cdr3_aa: CASSPDLGLGELFF
cdr3_nt: TGCGCCAGCAGCCCCGACCTGGGCCTCGGGGAGCTGTTTTTT

d_call: TRBD2
clone_size: few
v_call: TRBV5-1
j_call: TRBJ2-7
cdr3_length: 16
cdr3_aa: CASSPGAGLPPYEQYF
cdr3_nt: TGCGCCAGCAGCCCAGGAGCGGGACTACCACCCTACGAGCAGTACTTC

d_call: .
clone_size: many
v_call: TRBV29-1
j_call: TRBJ1-5
cdr3_length: 13
cdr3_aa: CSVEWGTNQPQHF
cdr3_nt: TGCAGCGTTGAATGGGGTACCAATCAGCCCCAGCATTTT

d_call: TRBD1
clone_size: few
v_call: TRBV12-3/TRBV12-4
j_call: TRBJ1-1
cdr3_length: 18
cdr3_aa: CASSWQQGPLFKDTEAFF
cdr3_nt: TGTGCCAGCAGTTGGCAACAGGGGCCGTTGTTTAAGGACACTGAAGCTTTCTTT

d_call: TRBD2
clone_size: few
v_call: TRBV20-1
j_call: TRBJ2-7
cdr3_length: 17
cdr3_aa: CSASTLTTSGRYYEQYF
cdr3_nt: TGCAGTGCCAGTACCCTTACCACTAGCGGGAGATACTACGAGCAGTACTTC

d_call: .
clone_size: many
v_call: TRBV12-3/TRBV12-4
j_call: TRBJ2-3
cdr3_length: 15
cdr3_aa: CASSPGTGSTDTQYF
cdr3_nt: TGTGCCAGCAGCCCCGGGACGGGTAGCACAGATACGCAGTATTTT

d_call: .
clone_size: few
v_call: TRBV15
j_call: TRBJ2-7
cdr3_length: 19
cdr3_aa: CATSRLPSMSTGPPNEQYF
cdr3_nt: TGTGCCACCAGCAGACTACCCTCGATGTCTACGGGACCACCTAACGAGCAGTACTTC

d_call: TRBD2
clone_size: few
v_call: TRBV7-9
j_call: TRBJ2-1
cdr3_length: 14
cdr3_aa: CASSASGRYNEQFF
cdr3_nt: TGTGCCAGCAGCGCTAGCGGGAGATACAATGAGCAGTTCTTC

d_call: TRBD1
clone_size: many
v_call: TRBV2
j_call: TRBJ1-6
cdr3_length: 12
cdr3_aa: CARRQGGSPLHF
cdr3_nt: TGTGCCAGACGACAGGGAGGGTCACCCCTCCACTTT

d_call: TRBD1
clone_size: .
v_call: TRBV28
j_call: TRBJ2-1
cdr3_length: 16
cdr3_aa: CASSGTRDRDYNEQFF
cdr3_nt: TGTGCCAGCAGTGGCACCCGGGACAGAGATTACAATGAGCAGTTCTTC

d_call: TRBD1
clone_size: .
v_call: TRBV30
j_call: TRBJ1-2
cdr3_length: 17
cdr3_aa: CAWSGGPIGQGVAGYTF
cdr3_nt: TGTGCCTGGAGTGGCGGTCCCATAGGACAGGGGGTTGCCGGCTACACCTTC

d_call: TRBD2
clone_size: many
v_call: TRBV12-3/TRBV12-4
j_call: TRBJ2-1
cdr3_length: 17
cdr3_aa: CASSKMTSGRSYNEQFF
cdr3_nt: TGTGCCAGCAGTAAGATGACTAGCGGGAGATCCTACAATGAGCAGTTCTTC

d_call: .
clone_size: .
v_call: TRBV6-2/TRBV6-3
j_call: TRBJ1-4
cdr3_length: 15
cdr3_aa: CASSPRTISEEKLFF
cdr3_nt: TGTGCCAGCAGCCCTAGGACAATATCGGAAGAAAAACTGTTTTTT

d_call: .
clone_size: many
v_call: TRBV5-1
j_call: TRBJ1-5
cdr3_length: 11
cdr3_aa: CASRSRQPQHF
cdr3_nt: TGCGCCAGCAGATCACGGCAGCCCCAGCATTTT

d_call: TRBD1
clone_size: .
v_call: TRBV9
j_call: TRBJ1-1
cdr3_length: 13
cdr3_aa: CASSVTPGQEAFF
cdr3_nt: TGTGCCAGCAGCGTGACCCCGGGACAGGAAGCTTTCTTT

d_call: .
clone_size: many
v_call: TRBV5-8
j_call: TRBJ2-6
cdr3_length: 15
cdr3_aa: CASSPPGYGANVLTF
cdr3_nt: TGTGCCAGCAGCCCTCCGGGGTATGGGGCCAACGTCCTGACTTTC

d_call: TRBD2
clone_size: many
v_call: TRBV28
j_call: TRBJ2-5
cdr3_length: 20
cdr3_aa: CASSLEGTSGTRVRKETQYF
cdr3_nt: TGTGCCAGCAGTTTAGAAGGGACTAGCGGCACGAGGGTGAGGAAAGAGACCCAGTACTTC

d_call: TRBD1
clone_size: many
v_call: TRBV12-3/TRBV12-4
j_call: TRBJ2-1
cdr3_length: 14
cdr3_aa: CASSFLDRNNEQFF
cdr3_nt: TGTGCCAGCAGTTTTCTGGACAGGAATAATGAGCAGTTCTTC

d_call: .
clone_size: few
v_call: TRBV6-5
j_call: TRBJ2-2
cdr3_length: 12
cdr3_aa: CATLEGAGELFF
cdr3_nt: TGTGCCACCCTGGAGGGGGCCGGGGAGCTGTTTTTT

d_call: .
clone_size: few
v_call: TRBV4-1
j_call: TRBJ1-4
cdr3_length: 15
cdr3_aa: CASSQVAGTDEKLFF
cdr3_nt: TGCGCCAGCAGCCAAGTTGCCGGGACGGATGAAAAACTGTTTTTT

d_call: TRBD2
clone_size: few
v_call: TRBV7-7
j_call: TRBJ2-3
cdr3_length: 15
cdr3_aa: CASSRTSAYTDTQYF
cdr3_nt: TGTGCTAGCAGCCGGACTAGCGCCTACACAGATACGCAGTATTTT

d_call: .
clone_size: .
v_call: TRBV7-2
j_call: TRBJ2-3
cdr3_length: 16
cdr3_aa: CASSLFPTASTDTQYF
cdr3_nt: TGTGCCAGCAGCTTATTTCCGACAGCTAGCACAGATACGCAGTATTTT

d_call: .
clone_size: .
v_call: TRBV10-2
j_call: TRBJ1-5
cdr3_length: 16
cdr3_aa: CASSRGGAASNQPQHF
cdr3_nt: TGCGCCAGTAGTAGGGGGGGAGCGGCGAGCAATCAGCCCCAGCATTTT

d_call: TRBD2
clone_size: .
v_call: TRBV5-1
j_call: TRBJ2-3
cdr3_length: 15
cdr3_aa: CASRQRGVVTDTQYF
cdr3_nt: TGCGCCAGCAGGCAACGGGGGGTTGTGACAGATACGCAGTATTTT

d_call: .
clone_size: many
v_call: TRBV6-1
j_call: TRBJ1-5
cdr3_length: 13
cdr3_aa: CASSGTRDQPQHF
cdr3_nt: TGTGCCAGCAGCGGGACACGCGATCAGCCCCAGCATTTT

d_call: .
clone_size: few
v_call: TRBV27
j_call: TRBJ1-5
cdr3_length: 15
cdr3_aa: CASSFDGQEYQPQHF
cdr3_nt: TGTGCCAGCAGTTTTGATGGGCAGGAGTATCAGCCCCAGCATTTT

d_call: TRBD1
clone_size: .
v_call: TRBV7-9
j_call: TRBJ2-7
cdr3_length: 15
cdr3_aa: CASSSEGTETYEQYF
cdr3_nt: TGTGCCAGCAGCTCCGAGGGGACAGAAACCTACGAGCAGTACTTC

d_call: .
clone_size: .
v_call: TRBV30
j_call: TRBJ2-5
cdr3_length: 11
cdr3_aa: CVGPDQETQYF
cdr3_nt: TGTGTTGGTCCTGATCAAGAGACCCAGTACTTC

d_call: .
clone_size: few
v_call: TRBV7-8
j_call: TRBJ1-4
cdr3_length: 14
cdr3_aa: CASSTQIIGEKLFF
cdr3_nt: TGTGCCAGCAGCACGCAAATAATCGGTGAAAAACTGTTTTTT

d_call: TRBD1
clone_size: few
v_call: TRBV15
j_call: TRBJ2-6
cdr3_length: 16
cdr3_aa: CATSRDQGAGANVLTF
cdr3_nt: TGTGCCACCAGCAGAGATCAGGGGGCTGGGGCCAACGTCCTGACTTTC

d_call: .
clone_size: few
v_call: TRBV12-3/TRBV12-4
j_call: TRBJ1-1
cdr3_length: 13
cdr3_aa: CASSFRPDTEAFF
cdr3_nt: TGTGCCAGCAGTTTCCGGCCGGACACTGAAGCTTTCTTT

d_call: TRBD2
clone_size: .
v_call: TRBV11-2
j_call: TRBJ2-1
cdr3_length: 15
cdr3_aa: CASSFSGRAGDEQFF
cdr3_nt: TGTGCCAGCAGCTTCAGCGGGAGGGCCGGTGATGAGCAGTTCTTC

d_call: .
clone_size: few
v_call: TRBV4-2
j_call: TRBJ2-7
cdr3_length: 18
cdr3_aa: CASSQGLSRTPGLNEQYF
cdr3_nt: TGTGCCAGCAGCCAAGGGTTGAGTAGGACCCCGGGGCTGAACGAGCAGTACTTC

d_call: TRBD2
clone_size: many
v_call: TRBV7-9
j_call: TRBJ2-1
cdr3_length: 15
cdr3_aa: CASSDGLAGVVEQFF
cdr3_nt: TGTGCCAGCAGCGACGGACTAGCGGGAGTGGTTGAGCAGTTCTTC

d_call: TRBD2
clone_size: many
v_call: TRBV20-1
j_call: TRBJ2-3
cdr3_length: 17
cdr3_aa: CSAPGTSGDLKTDTQYF
cdr3_nt: TGCAGTGCCCCTGGGACTAGCGGGGACCTAAAGACAGATACGCAGTATTTT

d_call: .
clone_size: .
v_call: TRBV5-1
j_call: TRBJ1-1
cdr3_length: 16
cdr3_aa: CASSLARTALNTEAFF
cdr3_nt: TGCGCCAGCAGCTTGGCCCGGACAGCTCTGAACACTGAAGCTTTCTTT

d_call: .
clone_size: few
v_call: TRBV18
j_call: TRBJ2-5
cdr3_length: 14
cdr3_aa: CASSPNPGQETQYF
cdr3_nt: TGTGCCAGCTCACCGAATCCAGGGCAAGAGACCCAGTACTTC

d_call: .
clone_size: few
v_call: TRBV9
j_call: TRBJ2-5
cdr3_length: 14
cdr3_aa: CASSVAFTQETQYF
cdr3_nt: TGTGCCAGCAGCGTAGCGTTCACCCAAGAGACCCAGTACTTC

d_call: .
clone_size: once
v_call: TRBV14
j_call: TRBJ2-1
cdr3_length: 15
cdr3_aa: CASSGGHGSYNEQFF
cdr3_nt: TGTGCCAGCAGTGGCGGGCACGGCTCCTACAATGAGCAGTTCTTC

d_call: TRBD2
clone_size: .
v_call: TRBV28
j_call: TRBJ2-3
cdr3_length: 16
cdr3_aa: CASILSLAVSTDTQYF
cdr3_nt: TGTGCCAGCATCCTATCACTAGCGGTGAGCACAGATACGCAGTATTTT

d_call: .
clone_size: few
v_call: TRBV5-1
j_call: TRBJ2-7
cdr3_length: 13
cdr3_aa: CASSFQESPEQYF
cdr3_nt: TGCGCCAGCAGCTTTCAGGAGTCCCCCGAGCAGTACTTC

d_call: TRBD1
clone_size: .
v_call: TRBV4-2
j_call: TRBJ1-2
cdr3_length: 15
cdr3_aa: CASSQGTGMNYGYTF
cdr3_nt: TGTGCCAGCAGCCAAGGGACAGGGATGAACTATGGCTACACCTTC